This passage covers 30 T cell receptor beta chains from one sample sequenced in a study of technical replicates of blood from several donors. Clones were read by immunoSEQ multiplex PCR, and TCRdb kept only the in-frame ones, dropping some. The sample has about 75,000 clones; 95% to 98% are singletons. Sequenced sample: T cells isolated from PBMCs. The receptors stem from a human donor in good health.

The sample holds a few counts of this clone. Written as DNA, the CDR3 is TGTGCCAGCAGCTTGGCCACAGAGTACGAGCAGTACTTC. Translated, it gives CASSLATEYEQYF. The chain links TRBV11-2 to TRBJ2-7; no definite D call. Deletions cut 3 bases from V and 4 bases from J, with 10 bases between. The germline CDR1 and CDR2 sequences are SGHAT and FQNNGV. This CDR3 comprises 13 residues. Supplemented by reference TRBV11-2 and TRBJ2-7, the full variable domain reads EAGVAQSPRYKIIEKRQSVAFWCNPISGHATLYWYQQILGQGPKLLIQFQNNGVVDDSQLPKDRFSAERLKGVDSTLKIQPAKLEDSAVYLCASSLATEYEQYFGPGTRLTVT.

V is TRBV10-3 and J is TRBJ1-1; TRBD1 might be the D (5 bases). The CDR3 sequence is 13 residues long. Germline lookup yields CDR1 ENHRY and CDR2 SYGVKD. The ends were cut back, 6 bases at V and 0 bases at J, with 8 bases in the middle. The DNA for the CDR3 is TGTGCCATCAGACGACAGTTGAACACTGAAGCTTTCTTT. This codes for CAIRRQLNTEAFF.

The chain has TRBV19 and TRBJ2-5; 8 bases are a match to TRBD2. V lost 7 bases to trimming and J lost 1 base; unmatched junction nucleotides: 20. In germline, CDR1 is LNHDA, CDR2 SQIVND (reference sequence). The CDR3 loop spans 19 amino acids. CDR3 region: CASKGPAGASTKAQETQYF. CDR3 DNA: TGTGCCAGTAAGGGTCCAGCGGGGGCCTCAACCAAAGCCCAAGAGACCCAGTACTTC.

V and J are TRBV11-3 and TRBJ2-1; D gene unclear. V shed 3 bases and J shed 4 bases, with 7 bases lying between them. This CDR3 is built from 13 residues. Germline V gene data show CDR1 as SGHNT and CDR2 as YENEEA. This CDR3 reads CASSFGVYNEQFF. The CDR3 bases are TGTGCCAGCAGCTTTGGAGTTTACAATGAGCAGTTCTTC.

The gene calls are TRBV14 and TRBJ2-1; 8 bases agree with TRBD2. The V segment lost 7 bases and the J segment 7 bases; nucleotides outside the gene matches: 9. The CDR3 contains 14 residues. CDR1 SGHDN and CDR2 FVKESK come from the germline V gene. This CDR3 reads CASNPGRGRNEQFF. The CDR3 nucleotides read TGTGCCAGCAACCCCGGGAGGGGTAGGAATGAGCAGTTCTTC. Full variable domain (remainder filled in from reference TRBV14 and TRBJ2-1): EAGVTQFPSHSVIEKGQTVTLRCDPISGHDNLYWYRRVMGKEIKFLLHFVKESKQDESGMPNNRFLAERTGGTYSTLKVQPAELEDSGVYFCASNPGRGRNEQFFGPGTRLTVL.

The J gene is TRBJ2-1, the V gene TRBV27; D gene ambiguous. This CDR3 has 13 amino acids. Germline V gene sequence: CDR1 MNHEY, CDR2 SMNVEV (reference sequence). V lost 7 bases to trimming and J lost 5 bases, with 12 bases between them. CDR3 sequence reads: CASTSPGDNEQFF. The CDR3, as DNA: TGTGCCAGCACTTCTCCTGGAGACAATGAGCAGTTCTTC.

The chain recombines TRBV10-3 with TRBJ2-7; the D gene is possibly TRBD1 (6 bases). V shed 5 bases and J shed 5 bases, with 13 bases lying between them. This CDR3 has 13 amino acids. CDR1 and CDR2 (germline): ENHRY, SYGVKD. This CDR3 reads CAISRRTVDEQYF. In DNA form, the CDR3 reads TGTGCCATCAGTAGGAGGACAGTGGACGAGCAGTACTTC.

This chain uses TRBV30 with TRBJ1-5; 12 bases match TRBD1. Germline CDR1 reads GTSNPN; CDR2 reads SVGIG (reference sequence). The CDR3 runs 16 residues. V lost 3 bases to trimming and J lost 6 bases; unmatched junction nucleotides: 9. The CDR3 is CAWSGTGGSVGQPQHF. In nucleotides, the CDR3 is TGTGCCTGGAGCGGGACAGGGGGCTCTGTAGGTCAGCCCCAGCATTTT.

The chain couples TRBV11-3 to TRBJ2-5; possibly TRBD1 for D (6 bases). V lost 2 bases to trimming and J lost 1 base, with 14 bases between them. Germline V gene sequence: CDR1 SGHNT, CDR2 YENEEA. The CDR3 runs to 16 residues. In nucleotides, the CDR3 is TGTGCCAGCAGCTTACGACCGGCAGGGGTCCAAGAGACCCAGTACTTC. Its translation is CASSLRPAGVQETQYF. Variable domain in full (rest from reference TRBV11-3 and TRBJ2-5): EAGVVQSPRYKIIEKKQPVAFWCNPISGHNTLYWYLQNLGQGPELLIRYENEEAVDDSQLPKDRFSAERLKGVDSTLKIQPAELGDSAVYLCASSLRPAGVQETQYFGPGTRLLVL.

This clone was detected only once. The gene calls are TRBV6-5 and TRBJ2-1; TRBD1 is a possible D gene (5 bases). Deletions cut 2 bases from V and 9 bases from J, with 14 bases between. The V gene's germline CDR1 is MNHEY and CDR2 SVGAGI. The CDR3 spans 14 residues. CDR3 coding DNA: TGTGCCAGCAGTTACGGACCAGGGATGGGTGAGCAGTTCTTC. Translation: CASSYGPGMGEQFF.

This chain connects TRBV7-9 to TRBJ1-5, with 8 bases fitting TRBD1. The CDR3 is made up of 15 amino acids. After removal of 5 bases from V and 3 bases from J, the junction contained 6 bases not matched to a gene. CDR1 is SEHNR, CDR2 FQNEAQ, per germline (reference sequence). The CDR3 sequence is CASSMQGAHNQPQHF. The CDR3 DNA is TGTGCCAGCAGCATGCAGGGGGCCCACAATCAGCCCCAGCATTTT.

The rearrangement uses TRBV30 and TRBJ1-6, with 7 nucleotides matching TRBD1. This CDR3 comprises 17 residues. Germline V gene data show CDR1 as GTSNPN and CDR2 as SVGIG (reference sequence). V lost 2 bases and J lost 7; bases outside the gene matches: 14. This CDR3 is CAWSPPTGRGRNSPLHF. In DNA form, the CDR3 reads TGTGCCTGGAGTCCACCGACAGGGCGAGGGAGGAATTCACCCCTCCACTTT. The full variable domain, its missing parts supplied by reference TRBV30 and TRBJ1-6, is SQTIHQWPATLVQPVGSPLSLECTVEGTSNPNLYWYRQAAGRGLQLLFYSVGIGQISSEVPQNLSASRPQDRQFILSSKKLLLSDSGFYLCAWSPPTGRGRNSPLHFGNGTRLTVT.

The chain has TRBV27 and TRBJ1-1; perhaps TRBD1 as D (5 bases). The V end was cut by 8 bases, the J end by 1 base, with 17 bases between. CDR3 length: 15 residues. Germline-derived CDR1 and CDR2 are MNHEY and SMNVEV (reference sequence). CDR3 sequence: CASFFSGQPNTEAFF. CDR3 DNA: TGTGCCAGCTTTTTCTCAGGGCAACCGAACACTGAAGCTTTCTTT.

The V call is TRBV12-5, the J call TRBJ1-1; a possible D gene is TRBD1 (6 bases). Trimming removed 7 bases from V and 6 bases from J, with 15 bases in between. There are 13 residues in the CDR3. Germline assignment: CDR1 LGHNT and CDR2 FRNRAP. CDR3 in amino acids: CASVFQTGSEAFF. For the CDR3, the DNA is TGTGCTAGTGTTTTTCAGACAGGATCTGAAGCTTTCTTT.

The chain links TRBV4-1 to TRBJ2-7; 7 bases agree with TRBD1. V dropped 4 bases and J dropped 4; count of bases not matched to a gene: 7. The CDR3 has 14 amino acids. Germline V gene sequence: CDR1 MGHRA, CDR2 YSYEKL. CDR3 sequence: CASSPDQQGYEQYF. CDR3 nucleotide sequence: TGCGCCAGCAGCCCCGATCAACAGGGGTACGAGCAGTACTTC.

V gene TRBV5-1 combines with J gene TRBJ2-1; D gene ambiguous. The CDR3 extends over 12 amino acids. Germline V gene lookup returns CDR1 SGHRS and CDR2 YFSETQ. V gave up 1 base and J gave up 5 bases, with 4 bases separating them. The DNA for the CDR3 is TGCGCCAGCAGCTTGTCAAACAATGAGCAGTTCTTC. Its translation is CASSLSNNEQFF. Using reference TRBV5-1 and TRBJ2-1 for the parts outside the CDR3, the full variable domain is KAGVTQTPRYLIKTRGQQVTLSCSPISGHRSVSWYQQTPGQGLQFLFEYFSETQRNKGNFPGRFSGRQFSNSRSEMNVSTLELGDSALYLCASSLSNNEQFFGPGTRLTVL.

The V call is TRBV14, the J call TRBJ2-1; 9 bases line up with TRBD2. The junction had 11 bases not matched to a gene; V was cut back by 4 bases and J by 4 bases. The CDR3 is made up of 17 amino acids. CDR1 SGHDN and CDR2 FVKESK come from the germline V gene. This CDR3 is CASSLRIAGVGYNEQFF. The CDR3 DNA sequence: TGTGCCAGCAGCCTCCGAATAGCGGGGGTGGGGTACAATGAGCAGTTCTTC.

V usage is TRBV9 and J usage is TRBJ2-5; 9 nucleotides align to TRBD2. V dropped 0 bases and J dropped 1; count of bases not matched to a gene: 7. Germline-derived CDR1 and CDR2 are SGDLS and YYNGEE. The CDR3 sequence is 17 residues long. CDR3 sequence reads: CASSVGGGAGGQETQYF. In DNA, the CDR3 is TGTGCCAGCAGCGTAGGAGGGGGAGCGGGGGGCCAAGAGACCCAGTACTTC.

V is TRBV6-5 and J is TRBJ2-1, with 8 bases identical to TRBD2. The CDR3 has 15 amino acids. V dropped 6 bases and J dropped 3; count of bases not matched to a gene: 7. Germline CDR1 reads MNHEY; CDR2 reads SVGAGI. In nucleotides, the CDR3 is TGTGCCAGCAGCGCAGTAGCGGGGAGCTACAATGAGCAGTTCTTC. Residues: CASSAVAGSYNEQFF.

V and J are TRBV5-1 and TRBJ1-1, with 8 bases aligning to TRBD1. This CDR3 has 16 residues. Germline V gene data show CDR1 as SGHRS and CDR2 as YFSETQ. Unmatched junction bases numbered 10, after V lost 0 bases and J lost 6 bases. The CDR3 DNA sequence: TGCGCCAGCAGCTTGGTCGGAAGAATGACAGGGGCTGAAGCTTTCTTT. It codes for CASSLVGRMTGAEAFF.

V usage is TRBV19 and J usage is TRBJ2-7; 12 bases fit TRBD2. The germline gives CDR1 LNHDA, CDR2 SQIVND (reference sequence). V shed 6 bases, J shed 1 base, and the junction held 1 base outside the gene matches. The CDR3 has 14 residues. CDR3 in amino acids: CASSGLAGSYEQYF. The CDR3 region has the DNA TGTGCCAGTAGCGGACTAGCGGGATCCTACGAGCAGTACTTC. The variable domain in full, completed from reference TRBV19 and TRBJ2-7, reads DGGITQSPKYLFRKEGQNVTLSCEQNLNHDAMYWYRQDPGQGLRLIYYSQIVNDFQKGDIAEGYSVSREKKESFPLTVTSAQKNPTAFYLCASSGLAGSYEQYFGPGTRLTVT.

This chain connects TRBV5-4 to TRBJ2-5, with D possibly TRBD2 on 5 matching bases. Germline V lookup: CDR1 SGHNT, CDR2 YYREEE (reference sequence). V lost 3 bases to trimming and J lost 3 bases, with 12 bases between them. The CDR3 contains 14 residues. This CDR3 reads CASSSRGKKETQYF. As DNA, the CDR3 is TGTGCCAGCAGCTCCCGGGGTAAGAAAGAGACCCAGTACTTC.

The chain recombines TRBV4-1 with TRBJ2-1, with 13 bases aligning to TRBD2. The germline V gene has CDR1 MGHRA and CDR2 YSYEKL. With 0 bases clipped from V and 10 bases from J, the junction kept 6 bases outside the gene matches. The length of the CDR3 is 16 residues. The CDR3 loop reads CASSQEGWGLAGEQFF. The CDR3 bases are TGCGCCAGCAGCCAAGAAGGTTGGGGACTAGCGGGAGAGCAGTTCTTC.

About this clone: One junction end disagrees with the germline gene, perhaps due to a read error. The chain joins TRBV4-1 to TRBJ1-2, with D perhaps TRBD1 (5 bases). CDR3 length: 12 residues. CDR1 is MGHRA, CDR2 YSYEKL, per germline. CDR3 DNA sequence: TGCGCCAGCACCCAACGGGGGGACGGCTACACCTTC. Its protein is CASTQRGDGYTF.

The V gene is TRBV29-1, the J gene TRBJ2-7; D is unresolved. V lost 4 bases, J lost 1 base, and 14 bases lay in between. CDR1 is SQVTM and CDR2 is ANQGSEA in the germline V gene. The CDR3 contains 14 residues. The CDR3 sequence is CSVAGQLSSYEQYF. The CDR3, as DNA: TGCAGCGTTGCTGGGCAGTTGAGTTCCTACGAGCAGTACTTC.

V is TRBV29-1 and J is TRBJ2-1; 8 nucleotides match TRBD2. After removal of 5 bases from V and 3 bases from J, the junction contained 12 bases not matched to a gene. The length of the CDR3 is 16 residues. The germline CDR1 and CDR2 sequences are SQVTM and ANQGSEA. For the CDR3, the DNA is TGCAGCGTTCCCAAAGAACATAGCGGGAACTACAATGAGCAGTTCTTC. This gives the protein CSVPKEHSGNYNEQFF.

The chain links TRBV14 to TRBJ1-2; tentatively, D is TRBD1 (5 bases). V dropped 4 bases and J dropped 4 bases, with 22 bases sitting between them. The CDR3 totals 17 residues. Germline-derived CDR1 and CDR2 are SGHDN and FVKESK. CDR3 nucleotides: TGTGCCAGCAGCCGGATTCTAGGGCAGGGTAACACCTATGGCTACACCTTC. Amino acid sequence: CASSRILGQGNTYGYTF. Together with reference TRBV14 and TRBJ1-2, the CDR3 gives the full variable domain: EAGVTQFPSHSVIEKGQTVTLRCDPISGHDNLYWYRRVMGKEIKFLLHFVKESKQDESGMPNNRFLAERTGGTYSTLKVQPAELEDSGVYFCASSRILGQGNTYGYTFGSGTRLTVV.

This chain links TRBV5-1 with TRBJ1-2, with a tentative D call TRBD1 (6 bases). CDR3 length equals 16 residues. With 0 bases removed from V and 8 bases from J, the gap between germline ends came to 20 bases. CDR1 and CDR2 (germline): SGHRS, YFSETQ. The CDR3 sequence: CASSLVVTGISYGYTF. CDR3 bases: TGCGCCAGCAGCTTGGTAGTAACAGGGATCTCCTACGGCTACACCTTC.

This chain connects TRBV5-4 to TRBJ1-2; 12 bases fit TRBD1. This CDR3 contains 17 residues. V was clipped by 3 bases and J by 4 bases; unmatched bases: 10. The germline V gene has CDR1 SGHNT and CDR2 YYREEE (reference sequence). The CDR3 DNA sequence: TGTGCCAGCAGCTCGGGGACAGGGGGCCCTCTGGGCTATGGCTACACCTTC. This translates into CASSSGTGGPLGYGYTF.

The chain recombines TRBV6-5 with TRBJ2-4; 7 bases are shared with TRBD1. V lost 5 bases to trimming and J lost 12 bases; unmatched junction nucleotides: 7. The CDR3 extends over 12 amino acids. CDR1 and CDR2 from the germline V gene are MNHEY and SVGAGI. The CDR3 region is CASSADRVSQYF. The CDR3 bases are TGTGCCAGCAGTGCCGACAGGGTCAGTCAGTACTTC.